Listed below are T cell receptor beta chains from one sample, sequenced in a study of cytomegalovirus exposure and HLA in healthy donors. Assay: immunoSEQ multiplex PCR; the TCRdb copy retains only in-frame clones and omits some. This repertoire shows about 140,000 clones, roughly 80% found once; its top ten account for roughly 1%. The sequenced sample consisted of PBMCs. All receptors come from a man aged 18 to 29 in good health and CMV-seronegative. The CDR3 runs from the conserved cysteine through the conserved F or W. Fields, in order: V gene, clone size, J gene, D gene, CDR3 DNA, CDR3 protein. The D gene is left open where the match is weak. Part of the rows lack a size; the others show once, few, many or a class for expanded clones.

v_call: TRBV19; clone_size: NA; j_call: TRBJ2-5; d_call: TRBD1; cdr3_nt: TGTGCCAGTAGTATGGAGACAGGGTACCAAGAGACCCAGTACTTC; cdr3_aa: CASSMETGYQETQYF
v_call: TRBV13; clone_size: few; j_call: TRBJ1-1; d_call: NA; cdr3_nt: TGTGCCAGCAGCTTATACAGGGAAGGAAAAGCTTTCTTT; cdr3_aa: CASSLYREGKAFF
v_call: TRBV30; clone_size: NA; j_call: TRBJ1-1; d_call: NA; cdr3_nt: TGTGCCTGGAGTGTTGCTGCGGGGACTGAAGCTTTCTTT; cdr3_aa: CAWSVAAGTEAFF
v_call: TRBV30; clone_size: NA; j_call: TRBJ2-1; d_call: NA; cdr3_nt: TGTGCCTGGAGTGTCGGGGGGCTAAGCTCCTACAATGAGCAGTTCTTC; cdr3_aa: CAWSVGGLSSYNEQFF
v_call: TRBV30; clone_size: NA; j_call: TRBJ2-1; d_call: NA; cdr3_nt: TGTGCCTGGAGTGTACCCCCCTCAATAGCGGCCTACAATGAGCAGTTCTTC; cdr3_aa: CAWSVPPSIAAYNEQFF
v_call: TRBV6-5; clone_size: NA; j_call: TRBJ2-3; d_call: TRBD2; cdr3_nt: TGTGCCAGCAGTTACCAGGCGGGGGGCACAGATACGCAGTATTTT; cdr3_aa: CASSYQAGGTDTQYF
v_call: TRBV7-3; clone_size: NA; j_call: TRBJ1-1; d_call: NA; cdr3_nt: TGTGCCAGCAGCGCCAATGCCGGAGGAACTGAAGCTTTCTTT; cdr3_aa: CASSANAGGTEAFF
v_call: TRBV12-5; clone_size: NA; j_call: TRBJ1-4; d_call: NA; cdr3_nt: TGTGCTAGTGGTTTGTCTACAACTAATGAAAAACTGTTTTTT; cdr3_aa: CASGLSTTNEKLFF
v_call: TRBV27; clone_size: NA; j_call: TRBJ2-7; d_call: NA; cdr3_nt: TGTGCCAGCAGTTTATCGTTCCAGGGATCCTACGAGCAGTACTTC; cdr3_aa: CASSLSFQGSYEQYF
v_call: TRBV28; clone_size: NA; j_call: TRBJ1-2; d_call: NA; cdr3_nt: TGTGCCAGCAGTTTGAACAGAGCACCGCCCCGATATGGCTACACCTTC; cdr3_aa: CASSLNRAPPRYGYTF
v_call: TRBV6-5; clone_size: NA; j_call: TRBJ2-1; d_call: NA; cdr3_nt: TGTGCCAGCACTCCGACTCTACAGGGCGGTGAGCAGTTCTTC; cdr3_aa: CASTPTLQGGEQFF
v_call: TRBV7-2; clone_size: NA; j_call: TRBJ2-1; d_call: TRBD2; cdr3_nt: TGTGCCAGCAGCTTAGCGGGACTAGCGGGGGGGGTAGGGGGAGAGCAGTTCTTC; cdr3_aa: CASSLAGLAGGVGGEQFF
v_call: TRBV6-1; clone_size: NA; j_call: TRBJ1-4; d_call: TRBD1; cdr3_nt: TGTGCCAGCATTGACCTTCCGACAGGGGGCAATGAAAAACTGTTTTTT; cdr3_aa: CASIDLPTGGNEKLFF
v_call: TRBV15; clone_size: few; j_call: TRBJ2-7; d_call: TRBD1; cdr3_nt: TGTGCCACCAGCAACCCAGGACAGGGAATAGCCTACGAGCAGTACTTC; cdr3_aa: CATSNPGQGIAYEQYF
v_call: TRBV10-3; clone_size: NA; j_call: TRBJ2-1; d_call: TRBD1; cdr3_nt: TGTGCCATCAGTACAGGGGGCGTTCAGTTCTTC; cdr3_aa: CAISTGGVQFF
v_call: TRBV28; clone_size: NA; j_call: TRBJ2-5; d_call: NA; cdr3_nt: TGTGCCAGCAGTTTATACGGGATCGAGGCCCAGTACTTC; cdr3_aa: CASSLYGIEAQYF
v_call: TRBV6-5; clone_size: few; j_call: TRBJ2-7; d_call: TRBD2; cdr3_nt: TGTGCCAGCAGTTCCCTCGTAGCGGGGGGACTCTACGAGCAGTACTTC; cdr3_aa: CASSSLVAGGLYEQYF
v_call: TRBV6-5; clone_size: NA; j_call: TRBJ1-1; d_call: NA; cdr3_nt: TGTGCCAGCAGTTACTCCCGAGGGGGGGGAGCTTTCTTT; cdr3_aa: CASSYSRGGGAFF
v_call: TRBV30; clone_size: NA; j_call: TRBJ1-3; d_call: NA; cdr3_nt: TGTGCCTGGAGCCACACCGTCTCTGGAAACACCATATATTTT; cdr3_aa: CAWSHTVSGNTIYF
v_call: TRBV10-3; clone_size: few; j_call: TRBJ1-2; d_call: TRBD1; cdr3_nt: TGTGCCATCAGCCGGACAGGGGCAGGTGGCTACACCTTC; cdr3_aa: CAISRTGAGGYTF
v_call: TRBV11-2; clone_size: once; j_call: TRBJ1-3; d_call: NA; cdr3_nt: TGTGCCAACAGCTTAGATCTATTGGGCATCGCTGGAAACACCATATATTTT; cdr3_aa: CANSLDLLGIAGNTIYF
v_call: TRBV9; clone_size: NA; j_call: TRBJ2-5; d_call: NA; cdr3_nt: TGTGCCAGCAGCGTCCGACTTGGGGGGCAAGAGACCCAGTACTTC; cdr3_aa: CASSVRLGGQETQYF
v_call: TRBV7-7; clone_size: NA; j_call: TRBJ2-2; d_call: NA; cdr3_nt: TGTGCTAGCAGCCCTACAGGGCATCGGCTGAACACCGGGGAGCTGTTTTTT; cdr3_aa: CASSPTGHRLNTGELFF
v_call: TRBV25-1; clone_size: NA; j_call: TRBJ2-7; d_call: NA; cdr3_nt: TGTGCCAGCGGGGGGTTGGGGGAGCAGTACTTC; cdr3_aa: CASGGLGEQYF
v_call: TRBV7-2; clone_size: NA; j_call: TRBJ1-1; d_call: NA; cdr3_nt: TGTGCCAGCAGCTTAGTTATGGGGGGAGAGACTGAAGCTTTCTTT; cdr3_aa: CASSLVMGGETEAFF
v_call: TRBV29-1; clone_size: NA; j_call: TRBJ1-5; d_call: NA; cdr3_nt: TGCAGCGTTGGGGGGGGCTCCAATCAGCCCCAGCATTTT; cdr3_aa: CSVGGGSNQPQHF